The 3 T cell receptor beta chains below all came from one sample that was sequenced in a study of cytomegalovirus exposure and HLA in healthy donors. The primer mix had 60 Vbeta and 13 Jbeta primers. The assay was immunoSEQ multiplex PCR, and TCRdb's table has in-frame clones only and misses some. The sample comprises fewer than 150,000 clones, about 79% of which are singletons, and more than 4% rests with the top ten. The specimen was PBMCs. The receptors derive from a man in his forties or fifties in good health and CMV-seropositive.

CDR3 DNA sequence: TGCGCCAGCAGCCAAGATCGGTCCAGCGGGAGGGCCATAGGCAATGAGCAGTTCTTC. It translates to CASSQDRSSGRAIGNEQFF. The chain recombines TRBV4-1 with TRBJ2-1; 10 bases are a match to TRBD2. The CDR3 has 19 amino acids. J was trimmed by 6 bases and V by 0 bases; bases with no gene match: 14. Germline loops: CDR1 MGHRA, CDR2 YSYEKL.

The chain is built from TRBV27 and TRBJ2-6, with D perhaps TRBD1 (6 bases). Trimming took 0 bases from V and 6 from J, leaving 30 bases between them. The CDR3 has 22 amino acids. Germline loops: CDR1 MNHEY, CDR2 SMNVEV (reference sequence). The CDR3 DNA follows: TGTGCCAGCAGTTTATCGGCCGCATTGGGGACACGGGCCCCTCTCAAGGCCAACGTCCTGACTTTC. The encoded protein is CASSLSAALGTRAPLKANVLTF.

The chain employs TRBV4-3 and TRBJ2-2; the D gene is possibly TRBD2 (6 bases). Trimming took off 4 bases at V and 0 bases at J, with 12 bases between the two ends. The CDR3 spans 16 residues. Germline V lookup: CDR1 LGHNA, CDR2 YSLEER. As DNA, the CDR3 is TGCGCCAGCAGCCCGGGACTGGGGGCGAACACCGGGGAGCTGTTTTTT. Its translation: CASSPGLGANTGELFF.